This TCR beta chain comes out of a study of post-analysis software for immune sequencing data (dated by TCRdb to 2014 to 2015). Context from the whole study: Disease courses on record covered relapsing-remitting, secondary progressive and progressive-relapsing multiple sclerosis, though some patients had no subtype annotation. The multiple sclerosis patient repertoires were compared with more than 10 previously published healthy control repertoires from donors aged about 6 to 26 years. A subset of samples was prepared in parallel using single-end sample barcoding, then pooled and co-amplified after Illumina adapter ligation.

This clonotype was observed a handful of times. Which antigen it targets is not known. Per-nucleotide qualities are absent, and no much larger clonotype sits a single base away. Beyond this particular receptor, the publication reports: Multiple sclerosis patients had significantly lower normalized Chao1 diversity than controls, a result that suggests substantial peripheral T-cell clonal expansion. The control group was slightly older than the multiple sclerosis patient group. Direct clustering with F measure revealed strong co-clustering of samples prepared in the same batch, which led to a batch-effect correction.

To demonstrate the VDJtools post-analysis software, TCR beta repertoires were profiled from the peripheral blood of about 13 young patients with multiple sclerosis. The patients with multiple sclerosis were children and adolescents between about 6 and 16 years of age. Libraries were prepared through PCR. TCRdb lists the instrument as Illumina HiSeq 2500. Unique molecular identifiers were incorporated into TCR beta cDNA libraries to reduce PCR and sequencing biases. Some 500,000 cDNA molecules were obtained for every 1 to 10 million input T cells, so each molecule roughly corresponded to one T cell. The same protocol used for the earlier healthy control dataset was applied to prepare and sequence the patient libraries. Samples belonging to the same batch were prepared together, multiplexed and sequenced on a shared HiSeq lane. From the authors' description of their analysis: MIGEC handled the raw barcoded reads, throwing out single-read molecular identifier groups before consensus assembly and CDR3 extraction. Clonotype tables were post-analysed with VDJtools, and diversity was normalized by down-sampling all datasets to the smallest sample size. Repertoire overlap clustering matched CDR3 amino acid but not nucleotide sequences to correct batch-related cross-sample contamination. TCRdb reran the public reads through fastp at Q25 and MiXCR, keeping productive beta chains. Entries that share a CDR3 protein sequence are merged under the most common genes and DNA. The V and J calls were not made by the authors but by TCRdb's processing. The sample table lists 450,000 or so distinct CDR3 sequences, around 40% of them with a count of one. The leading ten clones occupy about 12% of the sample.

The sequenced sample was blood. The TCR sequence derives from a girl aged 5 to 17 with multiple sclerosis.

The nucleotide sequence reads TGCGCCAGCAGCCAAGATGGGGTGGGGGAGAGCACAGATACGCAGTATTTT. Translated, this is CASSQDGVGESTDTQYF. The chain is made from TRBV4-1 and TRBJ2-3; the D call is tentative, TRBD1 or TRBD2, as each matches 5 bases. CDR1 and CDR2, looked up from the germline V gene, are MGHRA and YSYEKL. There are 17 amino acids in the CDR3, from cysteine to phenylalanine inclusive. Only CDR3 DNA is held: 51 bases, read in frame from base 1. V and J lose 0 bases and 0 bases, and a span of 13 bases separates them.